The clone carrying this T cell receptor beta chain has only one observation. This entry comes from a study of blood T cell repertoires in COVID-19. TCRdb keeps only in-frame clones here, not all; method: immunoSEQ multiplex PCR. The table has roughly 3,500 clones, approximately 90% seen once. This clonotype originated in a man aged 50-59 years with active COVID-19. Sequencing input: peripheral blood.

CDR3 protein: CAISDTDRSRTEAFF. In DNA form, the CDR3 reads TGTGCCATCAGTGATACGGACAGGTCCCGCACTGAAGCTTTCTTT. V is TRBV10-3 and J is TRBJ1-1, with 7 bases that match TRBD1. The CDR3 contains 15 residues. Per the germline V gene, CDR1 is ENHRY and CDR2 is SYGVKD. J was trimmed by 4 bases and V by 3 bases; bases with no gene match: 8.